The 5 T cell receptor beta chains listed next were all sequenced from one sample in a study of blood T cell repertoires in COVID-19. Assay: immunoSEQ multiplex PCR; the TCRdb copy retains only in-frame clones and omits some. Among more than 120,000 clones, roughly 85% were seen once, and the ten largest hold around 2.5%. Sample: peripheral blood. These TCRs come from a human donor with acute or convalescent COVID-19. The donor label of this sample is uncertain.

In this sample, this clone turned up a few times. The rearrangement links TRBV7-2 to TRBJ2-1; the D is unclear. The CDR3 length is 12 residues. Trimming pared 5 bases from V and 9 bases from J, leaving 11 bases between. CDR1 is SGHTA, CDR2 FQGNSA, per germline. The CDR3 nucleotides read TGTGCCAGCAGCCCCCCCAGCGTTGAGCAGTTCTTC. Translation gives CASSPPSVEQFF.

The chain recombines TRBV3-1 (or the pseudogene TRBV3-2) with TRBJ1-1; D not certain. Germline V lookup: CDR1 LGHDT, CDR2 YNNKEL (reference sequence). Trimming shortened V by 2 bases and J by 6 bases, and 4 bases separated the two germline ends. CDR3 length equals 11 residues. Written as DNA, the CDR3 is TGTGCCAGCAGCCAATCGTCTGAAGCTTTCTTT. This codes for CASSQSSEAFF.

The chain couples TRBV6-1 to TRBJ1-1; tentatively, D is TRBD1 (6 bases). This CDR3 is built from 14 residues. Between the trimmed V and J ends, which lost 3 bases and 5 bases, there was a span of 13 bases. Germline CDR1 and CDR2: MNHNS and SASEGT. The CDR3 region is CASSEGQGITEAFF. CDR3 coding DNA: TGTGCCAGCAGTGAGGGTCAGGGGATTACTGAAGCTTTCTTT.

The chain uses TRBV29-1 and TRBJ2-1; no reliable D call. V gave up 6 bases and J gave up 5 bases, with 8 bases separating them. The CDR3 has 11 amino acids. CDR1 is SQVTM, CDR2 ANQGSEA, per germline. The CDR3 DNA is TGCAGCGTCCAGACTCACAATGAGCAGTTCTTC. Translation gives CSVQTHNEQFF.

The rearrangement joins TRBV5-8 to TRBJ1-1; the match to TRBD1 covers 11 bases. V gave up 4 bases and J gave up 10 bases; unmatched junction bases: 12. Per the germline V gene, CDR1 is SGHTS and CDR2 is YDEGEE. The CDR3 runs 15 residues. The chain's CDR3 is CASSRWKGQGVSAFF. The CDR3 region has the DNA TGTGCCAGCAGCCGATGGAAGGGACAGGGGGTCTCAGCTTTCTTT.